Listed below are T cell receptor beta chains from one sample, sequenced in a study of cytomegalovirus exposure and HLA in healthy donors. TCRdb's copy holds only in-frame clones and misses some; the assay was immunoSEQ multiplex PCR. Here the sample spans tens of thousands of clones, approximately 84% being singletons. Sequenced input: PBMCs. These receptors were taken from a young man in good health and CMV-seronegative. Each CDR3 is given with its conserved first and last residue. A D gene is named only where the DNA matches it firmly. Size is stated for part of the rows, as once, few or many counts, or as a class when the clone is expanded.

d_call clone_size j_call cdr3_length v_call cdr3_aa cdr3_nt
NA few TRBJ1-1 12 TRBV18 CASSLQANEAFF TGTGCCAGCTCATTGCAGGCCAACGAAGCTTTCTTT
TRBD1 NA TRBJ1-4 15 TRBV19 CASSTGGKLSEKLFF TGTGCCAGTAGTACAGGGGGCAAATTGAGTGAAAAACTGTTTTTT
NA NA TRBJ2-1 16 TRBV5-4 CASSLGFRESSNEQFF TGTGCCAGCAGCTTAGGTTTTCGGGAGTCTAGCAATGAGCAGTTCTTC
NA once TRBJ1-1 13 TRBV5-6 CASSLVQANEAFF TGTGCCAGCAGCTTGGTACAGGCGAACGAAGCTTTCTTT
NA NA TRBJ1-3 15 TRBV15 CATSRDQQTGNTIYF TGTGCCACCAGCAGAGATCAACAGACGGGAAACACCATATATTTT
NA NA TRBJ1-4 14 TRBV15 CATSRDQVNEKLFF TGTGCCACCAGCAGAGATCAGGTTAATGAAAAACTGTTTTTT
NA few TRBJ1-1 12 TRBV4-3 CASSLGATEAFF TGCGCCAGCAGCTTGGGAGCCACTGAAGCTTTCTTT
TRBD2 NA TRBJ2-7 14 TRBV11-3 CASSLLAGEGEQYF TGTGCCAGCAGCTTACTAGCGGGAGAGGGTGAGCAGTACTTC
NA NA TRBJ1-3 13 TRBV6-1 CASRESSGNTIYF TGTGCCAGCAGGGAGAGCTCTGGAAACACCATATATTTT
TRBD1 NA TRBJ2-5 14 TRBV10-3 CAISEKGQGETQYF TGTGCCATCAGTGAAAAGGGACAGGGTGAGACCCAGTACTTC
NA NA TRBJ2-2 14 TRBV28 CASSPIQYTGELFF TGTGCCAGCAGTCCAATCCAATACACCGGGGAGCTGTTTTTT
NA NA TRBJ2-5 16 TRBV28 CASQYVGTGVRETQYF NA
TRBD2 NA TRBJ2-3 14 TRBV4-1 CASSQEVAGRAQYF TGCGCCAGCAGCCAAGAAGTAGCGGGACGGGCGCAGTATTTT
NA NA TRBJ1-6 15 TRBV25-1 CASSRDTGGASPLHF TGTGCCAGCAGCAGAGATACGGGGGGGGCCTCACCCCTCCACTTT
TRBD2 NA TRBJ2-7 14 TRBV11-1 CASSWGERDYEQYF TGTGCCAGCAGCTGGGGAGAGCGGGATTACGAGCAGTACTTC
NA few TRBJ2-5 14 TRBV5-4 CASSLEAGQETQYF TGTGCCAGCAGCTTGGAGGCAGGGCAAGAGACCCAGTACTTC
NA NA TRBJ1-1 14 TRBV7-9 CASTLLGMNTEAFF TGTGCCAGCACCCTACTGGGCATGAACACTGAAGCTTTCTTT
TRBD2 NA TRBJ2-2 16 TRBV10-2 CASRTSGSLNTGELFF TGCGCCAGCAGAACTAGCGGGAGTCTCAACACCGGGGAGCTGTTTTTT
NA NA TRBJ2-3 14 TRBV5-1 CASSFSGYTDTQYF TGCGCCAGCAGCTTCTCAGGGTACACAGATACGCAGTATTTT
TRBD2 NA TRBJ2-2 15 TRBV10-1 CASSESGGKSGELFF TGCGCCAGCAGTGAGTCGGGGGGGAAGAGCGGGGAGCTGTTTTTT
TRBD2 once TRBJ2-3 16 TRBV19 CASSIVTSGNTDTQYF TGTGCCAGTAGTATAGTTACTAGCGGGAACACAGATACGCAGTATTTT
NA NA TRBJ1-2 13 TRBV18 CASSPLYQGSYTF TGTGCCAGCTCACCCCTATACCAGGGAAGCTACACCTTC
NA NA TRBJ2-3 14 TRBV9 CASSSTYSTDTQYF TGTGCCAGCAGCTCTACTTACAGCACAGATACGCAGTATTTT
NA NA TRBJ2-7 14 TRBV7-9 CASSGGGSSYEQYF TGTGCCAGCAGCGGTGGTGGCAGTTCCTACGAGCAGTACTTC
NA NA TRBJ2-1 15 TRBV25-1 CASTGMAGLNNEQFF TGTGCCAGCACTGGTATGGCGGGACTGAACAATGAGCAGTTCTTC
TRBD1 NA TRBJ2-6 17 TRBV28 CASRQQGAGSGANVLTF TGTGCCAGCAGGCAACAGGGGGCAGGCTCTGGGGCCAACGTCCTGACTTTC
TRBD2 NA TRBJ2-7 14 TRBV27 CASSLGTSSYEQYF TGTGCCAGCAGTTTAGGGACTAGCAGCTACGAGCAGTACTTC
NA NA TRBJ1-5 15 TRBV4-3 CASSPRRGINQPQHF TGCGCCAGCAGCCCTAGGCGGGGGATCAATCAGCCCCAGCATTTT
NA NA TRBJ1-1 14 TRBV25-1 CASSELRDSTEAFF TGTGCCAGCAGTGAATTGAGGGATAGCACTGAGGCTTTCTTT
TRBD2 NA TRBJ2-1 16 TRBV7-9 CASSSEGLAGGDEQFF TGTGCCAGCAGCTCCGAAGGACTAGCGGGTGGCGATGAGCAGTTCTTC
TRBD2 NA TRBJ2-2 17 TRBV5-1 CASSFSRGRGNTGELFF TGCGCCAGCAGTTTTTCCCGCGGGAGGGGGAACACCGGGGAGCTGTTTTTT
NA NA TRBJ1-2 16 TRBV7-3 CASSSPRGWEVYGYTF TGTGCCAGCAGCTCTCCTCGCGGGTGGGAGGTTTATGGCTACACCTTC
NA NA TRBJ2-2 13 TRBV7-6 CASSLGTFRELFF TGTGCCAGCAGCTTAGGGACTTTCCGGGAGCTGTTTTTT
TRBD2 NA TRBJ2-5 13 TRBV7-9 CASIPSGKETQYF TGTGCCAGCATCCCGAGCGGGAAAGAGACCCAGTACTTC
NA NA TRBJ1-1 10 TRBV6-1 CASRDYEAFF TGTGCCAGCAGGGACTATGAAGCTTTCTTT
NA NA TRBJ2-7 14 TRBV7-2 CASSLTGSRSEQYF TGTGCCAGCAGCTTAACCGGGAGTAGAAGCGAGCAGTACTTC
TRBD2 once TRBJ2-1 19 TRBV11-2 CASSLRRGPSGSLWNEQFF TGTGCCAGCAGCTTACGGAGAGGTCCTAGCGGGAGTCTATGGAATGAGCAGTTCTTC
TRBD2 NA TRBJ2-5 16 TRBV7-9 CASSLGGSGILETQYF TGTGCCAGCAGCTTAGGAGGTAGCGGGATCCTGGAGACCCAGTACTTC
TRBD1 NA TRBJ2-3 12 TRBV5-1 CASSIDRVLQYF TGCGCCAGCAGCATAGACAGGGTATTACAGTATTTT
NA NA TRBJ2-2 14 TRBV5-4 CASRSGGGPGELFF TGTGCCAGCAGGTCGGGGGGCGGTCCCGGGGAGCTGTTTTTT
NA NA TRBJ1-1 13 TRBV5-1 CASTDGGNTEAFF TGCGCCAGCACCGACGGCGGTAACACTGAAGCTTTCTTT
TRBD2 once TRBJ2-1 16 TRBV29-1 CSVDPGLAGGPSEQFF TGCAGCGTTGACCCCGGGCTAGCGGGAGGGCCCAGTGAGCAGTTCTTC
NA NA TRBJ2-7 15 TRBV7-9 CASSRQGTVPYEQYF TGTGCCAGCAGCCGTCAGGGCACGGTCCCCTACGAGCAGTACTTC
NA NA TRBJ1-2 12 TRBV25-1 CASGLGLEGYTF TGTGCCAGCGGGCTCGGACTCGAAGGCTACACCTTC
NA once TRBJ1-5 16 TRBV10-2 CASSESSRGNNQPQHF TGCGCCAGCAGTGAGTCGAGCCGGGGTAACAATCAGCCCCAGCATTTT
TRBD1 NA TRBJ1-1 15 TRBV30 CAWSLTGTEKTEAFF TGTGCCTGGAGTCTAACAGGGACAGAAAAAACTGAAGCTTTCTTT
NA once TRBJ1-5 12 TRBV6-6 CACGGGPQPQHF TGTGCCTGCGGGGGGGGACCTCAGCCCCAGCATTTT
NA NA TRBJ1-1 12 TRBV5-1 CASKGVTPEAFF TGCGCCAGCAAGGGGGTCACACCTGAAGCTTTCTTT
TRBD1 NA TRBJ2-7 13 TRBV9 CASSSRTGYEQYF TGTGCCAGCAGCTCGAGGACAGGGTACGAGCAGTACTTC
NA NA TRBJ2-3 13 TRBV27 CASSSGSTDTQYF TGTGCCAGCAGTTCAGGGAGCACAGATACGCAGTATTTT